This TCR beta chain is drawn from a study of identifying expanded T cells in peripheral blood. Sequencing was performed with immunoSEQ multiplex PCR; in TCRdb, only in-frame clones are kept and a portion is missing. This sample has about 91,000 clones; more than 70% occur once, and the top ten carry 3.5% to 4.5%. This clone was observed once. The V gene's germline CDR1 is SGHRS and CDR2 YFSETQ. J was trimmed by 0 bases and V by 3 bases; bases with no gene match: 10. This CDR3 is 18 amino acids long. The chain is built from TRBV5-1 and TRBJ2-1; 9 nucleotides line up with TRBD1. Source material: blood. The clonotype originates from a person aged 18 to 70 in good health. CDR3 nucleotide sequence: TGCGCCAGCAGCTGGAGGACAGGGGTTTTGAGCTCCTACAATGAGCAGTTCTTC. Encoded protein: CASSWRTGVLSSYNEQFF.